This is a list of T cell receptor beta chains from one sample in a study of cytomegalovirus exposure and HLA in healthy donors. TCRdb's table, derived via immunoSEQ multiplex PCR, lists solely in-frame clones and lacks some. The sample records approximately 110,000 clones, approximately 86% being singletons. Sequencing was performed on PBMCs. These TCRs come from a woman between 18 and 30 years old in good health and CMV-seropositive. The CDR3 runs from the conserved cysteine through the conserved F or W. Each record gives: D gene, clone size, J gene, V gene, CDR3 protein, CDR3 DNA. A D gene is named only where the DNA matches it firmly. Clone sizes are given selectively: once, few, many, or a class where the clone is expanded.

D: TRBD1; size: NA; J: TRBJ1-1; V: TRBV5-1; CDR3: CASSPWTGMNTEAFF; DNA: TGCGCCAGCAGCCCCTGGACAGGGATGAACACTGAAGCTTTCTTT
D: TRBD1; size: NA; J: TRBJ1-2; V: TRBV14; CDR3: CASSQVGGSNYGYTF; DNA: TGTGCCAGCAGCCAAGTAGGGGGCTCTAACTATGGCTACACCTTC
D: NA; size: NA; J: TRBJ2-3; V: TRBV2; CDR3: CASMETTDTQYF; DNA: TGTGCCAGCATGGAGACCACAGATACGCAGTATTTT
D: TRBD1; size: many; J: TRBJ1-5; V: TRBV6-1; CDR3: CASSEEGTAYQPQHF; DNA: TGTGCCAGCAGTGAAGAGGGGACAGCCTATCAGCCCCAGCATTTT
D: NA; size: NA; J: TRBJ2-5; V: TRBV7-9; CDR3: CASSSERGQETQYF; DNA: TGTGCCAGCAGCTCCGAGCGAGGACAAGAGACCCAGTACTTC
D: TRBD2; size: NA; J: TRBJ2-1; V: TRBV7-2; CDR3: CASSLEGREGREQFF; DNA: TGTGCCAGCAGCTTAGAGGGCAGGGAGGGTCGTGAGCAGTTCTTC
D: TRBD2; size: NA; J: TRBJ2-2; V: TRBV4-1; CDR3: CASRRREGLSTGELFF; DNA: TGCGCCAGCAGAAGGCGGGAGGGCCTCAGCACCGGGGAGCTGTTTTTT
D: NA; size: NA; J: TRBJ2-3; V: TRBV18; CDR3: CASSPTADTQYF; DNA: TGTGCCAGCTCACCAACAGCAGATACGCAGTATTTT
D: TRBD2; size: NA; J: TRBJ2-2; V: TRBV11-3; CDR3: CASSLGASGNTGELFF; DNA: TGTGCCAGCAGCTTAGGAGCTAGCGGGAACACCGGGGAGCTGTTTTTT
D: TRBD2; size: NA; J: TRBJ2-7; V: TRBV4-1; CDR3: CASSQGTSGSQYF; DNA: TGCGCCAGCAGCCAGGGGACTAGCGGGAGCCAGTACTTC
D: TRBD2; size: NA; J: TRBJ2-7; V: TRBV11-2; CDR3: CASSLGLAGAYEQYF; DNA: TGTGCCAGCAGCTTAGGACTAGCGGGGGCCTACGAGCAGTACTTC
D: TRBD1; size: few; J: TRBJ1-1; V: TRBV28; CDR3: CASSLDRVAEAFF; DNA: TGTGCCAGCAGTTTAGACAGGGTGGCTGAAGCTTTCTTT
D: TRBD1; size: NA; J: TRBJ1-5; V: TRBV2; CDR3: CASSELDRGRWLGNQPQHF; DNA: TGTGCCAGCAGCGAGCTGGACAGGGGCCGCTGGTTAGGCAATCAGCCCCAGCATTTT
D: NA; size: NA; J: TRBJ1-4; V: TRBV27; CDR3: CASRTSATNEKLFF; DNA: TGTGCCAGCAGAACGAGTGCAACTAATGAAAAACTGTTTTTT
D: TRBD1; size: NA; J: TRBJ2-5; V: TRBV27; CDR3: CASSWDSTETQYF; DNA: TGTGCCAGCAGCTGGGACAGTACCGAGACCCAGTACTTC
D: TRBD1; size: NA; J: TRBJ2-1; V: TRBV5-1; CDR3: CASSLVPTGTGVDEQFF; DNA: TGCGCCAGCAGCTTGGTCCCTACCGGGACAGGGGTGGATGAGCAGTTCTTC
D: NA; size: NA; J: TRBJ1-4; V: TRBV11-2; CDR3: CASSLKGNEKLFF; DNA: TGTGCCAGCAGCTTAAAGGGGAATGAAAAACTGTTTTTT
D: TRBD2; size: NA; J: TRBJ2-2; V: TRBV10-3; CDR3: CAIRTSGNTGELFF; DNA: TGTGCCATCAGAACTAGCGGGAACACCGGGGAGCTGTTTTTT
D: NA; size: NA; J: TRBJ1-2; V: TRBV5-8; CDR3: CASSFGQINYGYTF; DNA: TGTGCCAGCAGCTTTGGGCAGATTAACTATGGCTACACCTTC
D: NA; size: NA; J: TRBJ1-1; V: TRBV6-1; CDR3: CASMGTLLNTEAFF; DNA: TGTGCCAGCATGGGGACACTTCTGAACACTGAAGCTTTCTTT